The 15 T cell receptor beta chains presented below share a single source sample, sequenced in a study of blood T cell repertoires in COVID-19. Assay used: immunoSEQ multiplex PCR; TCRdb lists only in-frame clones, some missing. Of about 440,000 clones in the sample, about 89% were seen once. Sequenced sample: peripheral blood. These receptors were taken from a young woman with acute or convalescent COVID-19.

This clone occurred a few times. V usage is TRBV6-1 and J usage is TRBJ1-2; D gene ambiguous. V lost 0 bases and J lost 4, with 9 bases in between. This CDR3 comprises 14 residues. Per germline, CDR1 MNHNS and CDR2 SASEGT. Here the CDR3 DNA reads TGTGCCAGCAGTGAAGCAGCGACCGCCTATGGCTACACCTTC. It codes for CASSEAATAYGYTF.

In DNA form, the CDR3 reads TGTGCCAGCAGTTCCCCAACTAGCGGGGTACAAGAGACCCAGTACTTC. Protein product: CASSSPTSGVQETQYF. The chain carries TRBV27 and TRBJ2-5; 10 bases align to TRBD2. In germline, CDR1 is MNHEY, CDR2 SMNVEV (reference sequence). V lost 4 bases to trimming and J lost 2 bases; unmatched junction nucleotides: 7. The CDR3 sequence is 16 residues long.

The J gene is TRBJ2-1, the V gene TRBV9; the D gene is possibly TRBD2 (5 bases). V was clipped by 5 bases and J by 0 bases, with 12 bases between them. Germline-derived CDR1 and CDR2 are SGDLS and YYNGEE. The CDR3 spans 15 residues. The CDR3 DNA follows: TGTGCCAGCAGTCAATTGGGGAGCTCCTACAATGAGCAGTTCTTC. This sequence encodes CASSQLGSSYNEQFF. Complete variable domain (other parts from reference TRBV9 and TRBJ2-1): DSGVTQTPKHLITATGQRVTLRCSPRSGDLSVYWYQQSLDQGLQFLIQYYNGEERAKGNILERFSAQQFPDLHSELNLSSLELGDSALYFCASSQLGSSYNEQFFGPGTRLTVL.

This chain connects TRBV3-1 (or the pseudogene TRBV3-2) to TRBJ1-2; unclear D gene. Trimming shortened V by 0 bases and J by 2 bases, and 10 bases separated the two germline ends. CDR1 and CDR2 (germline): LGHDT, YNNKEL (reference sequence). The CDR3 totals 15 residues. CDR3 amino acids: CASSQDLILNYGYTF. In nucleotides, the CDR3 is TGTGCCAGCAGCCAAGATCTTATTCTGAACTATGGCTACACCTTC.

The J gene is TRBJ2-7, the V gene TRBV30; TRBD1 is a possible D gene (6 bases). This CDR3 is built from 15 residues. The germline V gene has CDR1 GTSNPN and CDR2 SVGIG (reference sequence). Trimming took off 6 bases at V and 4 bases at J, with 22 bases between the two ends. The CDR3 loop reads CACQDLRGTKYEQYF. The DNA of the CDR3 is TGTGCCTGCCAAGACTTGAGGGGGACAAAGTACGAGCAGTACTTC.

The genes are TRBV11-2 and TRBJ1-2; D may be TRBD1 (6 bases). Trimming left V 5 bases short and J 4 bases short, with 20 bases between. This CDR3 is 16 amino acids long. The germline V gene encodes CDR1 SGHAT and CDR2 FQNNGV. The CDR3 DNA reads TGTGCCAGCAGCGCTATGACAGCGGGGGGCCTCTATGGCTACACCTTC. Protein sequence: CASSAMTAGGLYGYTF.

The CDR3 reads CATAVWGRPWWDTGELFF. CDR3 in DNA: TGTGCCACCGCGGTTTGGGGGCGGCCCTGGTGGGACACCGGGGAGCTGTTTTTT. This chain uses TRBV27 with TRBJ2-2, with D possibly TRBD1 on 6 matching bases. Germline CDR1 is MNHEY and CDR2 is SMNVEV (reference sequence). Trimming left V 10 bases short and J 3 bases short, with 27 bases between. There are 18 residues in the CDR3.

The CDR3 DNA sequence: TGTGCCAGTTCCCAACCGGGACTAGCGGGGGGTTCGCGAGAGACCCAGTACTTC. Its translation: CASSQPGLAGGSRETQYF. The rearrangement joins TRBV19 to TRBJ2-5; 15 bases match TRBD2. This CDR3 is 18 amino acids long. The junction had 14 bases not matched to a gene; V was cut back by 8 bases and J by 4 bases. The germline V gene has CDR1 LNHDA and CDR2 SQIVND (reference sequence).

The chain couples TRBV6-2 or TRBV6-3 to TRBJ2-5; TRBD2 matches at 10 bases. The germline gives CDR1 MNHEY, CDR2 SVGEGT. J lost 3 bases, V lost 5 bases, and 6 bases had no gene match. The CDR3 is made up of 15 amino acids. This CDR3 reads CASSVAGLAEETQYF. The CDR3 coding sequence is TGTGCCAGCAGTGTAGCCGGACTAGCGGAAGAGACCCAGTACTTC.

This clone was found a few times. The chain couples TRBV12-3 or TRBV12-4 to TRBJ1-4; D is unclear. This CDR3 spans 11 amino acids. The V end was cut by 7 bases, the J end by 7 bases, with 7 bases between. Here the CDR3 DNA reads TGTGCCAGCACCCTAGGTGAAAAACTGTTTTTT. It specifies CASTLGEKLFF.

The chain employs TRBV28 and TRBJ1-4; 8 bases fit TRBD1. Trimming took 4 bases from V and 8 from J; bases not matched to a gene: 3. Germline-derived CDR1 and CDR2 are MDHEN and SYDVKM. CDR3 length: 13 amino acids. CDR3 residues: CASSSGQAEKLFF. CDR3 bases: TGTGCCAGCAGTTCGGGACAGGCCGAAAAACTGTTTTTT.

The chain links TRBV5-4 to TRBJ1-2; 8 positions agree with TRBD1. V lost 0 bases to trimming and J lost 5 bases; unmatched junction nucleotides: 3. The CDR3 totals 14 residues. Germline CDR1 SGHNT, CDR2 YYREEE (reference sequence). CDR3 region: CASSLGTGLYGYTF. CDR3 DNA sequence: TGTGCCAGCAGCTTGGGGACAGGGTTGTATGGCTACACCTTC.

This rearrangement joins TRBV6-5 to TRBJ1-4, with 7 bases lining up with TRBD1. The CDR3 is 14 residues long. The V and J ends lost 7 bases and 7 bases, in that order; junction bases with no gene match: 9. Germline CDR1 and CDR2: MNHEY and SVGAGI. DNA for the CDR3: TGTGCCAGCAAAGAGGAACAGGGGATTGAAAAACTGTTTTTT. This gives the protein CASKEEQGIEKLFF.

The J gene is TRBJ2-3, the V gene TRBV11-2, with no clear D. Germline V gene sequence: CDR1 SGHAT, CDR2 FQNNGV. The CDR3 loop spans 12 amino acids. The V end was cut by 4 bases, the J end by 4 bases, with 6 bases between. This CDR3 is CASSSGPDTQYF. The CDR3 nucleotides are TGTGCCAGCAGCTCAGGCCCAGATACGCAGTATTTT.

The rearrangement joins TRBV12-5 to TRBJ2-2; TRBD1 matches 8 bases. The CDR3 length is 13 residues. Germline trimming cut 6 bases from V and 5 bases from J; bases unmatched to any gene: 2. Germline values: CDR1 LGHNT, CDR2 FRNRAP. The CDR3 coding sequence is TGTGCTAGTGGCGGACAGGGAACCGGGGAGCTGTTTTTT. Its protein is CASGGQGTGELFF.